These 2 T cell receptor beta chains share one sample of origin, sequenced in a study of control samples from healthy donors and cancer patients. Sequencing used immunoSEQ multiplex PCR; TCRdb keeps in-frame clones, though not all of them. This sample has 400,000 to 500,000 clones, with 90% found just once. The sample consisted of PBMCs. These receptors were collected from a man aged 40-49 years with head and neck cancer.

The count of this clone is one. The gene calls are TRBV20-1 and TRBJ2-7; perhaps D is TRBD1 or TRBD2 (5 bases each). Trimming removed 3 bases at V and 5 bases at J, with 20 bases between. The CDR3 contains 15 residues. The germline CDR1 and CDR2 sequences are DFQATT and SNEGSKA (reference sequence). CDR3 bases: TGCAGTGCTAGTAGGGGTGAGGGGTGGGAGAACGAGCAGTACTTC. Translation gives CSASRGEGWENEQYF.

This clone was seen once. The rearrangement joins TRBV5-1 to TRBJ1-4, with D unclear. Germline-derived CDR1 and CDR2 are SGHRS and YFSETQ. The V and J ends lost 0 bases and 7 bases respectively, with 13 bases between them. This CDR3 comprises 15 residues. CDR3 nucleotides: TGCGCCAGCAGCTTGGATGGGTACGGCGGTGAAAAACTGTTTTTT. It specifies CASSLDGYGGEKLFF.